One and the same sample provided the 27 T cell receptor beta chains below, sequenced in a study of cytomegalovirus exposure and HLA in healthy donors. The PCR contained 60 Vbeta and 13 Jbeta primers. The data were produced by immunoSEQ multiplex PCR, yet TCRdb's version contains in-frame clones alone and is incomplete. The listing contains approximately 120,000 clones. Source material: PBMCs. The receptors come from a man aged 25-40 years in good health and CMV-seronegative.

J is TRBJ2-1 and V is TRBV30; 13 nucleotides match TRBD2. Germline V gene data show CDR1 as GTSNPN and CDR2 as SVGIG (reference sequence). Trimming at V came to 3 bases and at J to 8 bases, leaving 7 bases not matched to a gene. The CDR3 has 15 amino acids. The CDR3 is CAWSSKLAGGDEQFF. The CDR3 DNA reads TGTGCCTGGAGCTCCAAACTAGCGGGAGGGGATGAGCAGTTCTTC.

This chain joins TRBV5-1 and TRBJ2-1; 13 bases fit TRBD2. V shed 1 base, J shed 9 bases, and the junction held 1 base outside the gene matches. The CDR3 consists of 14 residues. Per germline, CDR1 SGHRS and CDR2 YFSETQ. The DNA of the CDR3 is TGCGCCAGCAGCTTGACTAGCGGGAGGGTTGAGCAGTTCTTC. Protein product: CASSLTSGRVEQFF.

The rearrangement links TRBV30 to TRBJ2-1; D is undetermined. Germline V gene sequence: CDR1 GTSNPN, CDR2 SVGIG (reference sequence). The CDR3 contains 16 residues. The V end lost 0 bases, the J end lost 0 bases, and 12 bases lay between the germline ends. In DNA form, the CDR3 reads TGTGCCTGGAGTGTACGACTGGCGAGCTCCTACAATGAGCAGTTCTTC. Residues: CAWSVRLASSYNEQFF.

V gene TRBV6-4 combines with J gene TRBJ2-3; a weak D match, TRBD2 (5 bases). V was cut by 4 bases and J by 6 bases, with 17 bases left in between. The CDR3 runs to 15 residues. The germline CDR1 and CDR2 sequences are MRHNA and SNTAGT. The CDR3 is CASSAAAGESDTQYF. DNA for the CDR3: TGTGCCAGCAGTGCGGCCGCGGGTGAATCCGATACGCAGTATTTT.

The chain couples TRBV7-7 to TRBJ2-2; 10 bases are a match to TRBD1. The CDR3 is 14 residues long. Germline V gene data show CDR1 as SSHAT and CDR2 as FNYEAQ (reference sequence). The CDR3 region has the DNA TGTGCGAGCGGGACAGGGGTCTACACCGGGGAGCTGTTTTTT. Translated: CASGTGVYTGELFF.

The J gene is TRBJ1-2, the V gene TRBV30; a possible D gene is TRBD1 (6 bases). Trimming took 2 bases from V and 2 from J, leaving 12 bases between them. The CDR3 contains 14 residues. CDR1 GTSNPN and CDR2 SVGIG come from the germline V gene (reference sequence). The CDR3 loop is CAWSPGTMNYGYTF. The CDR3 nucleotides read TGTGCCTGGAGTCCCGGGACAATGAACTATGGCTACACCTTC. The entire variable domain, with the rest obtained from reference TRBV30 and TRBJ1-2, is as follows: SQTIHQWPATLVQPVGSPLSLECTVEGTSNPNLYWYRQAAGRGLQLLFYSVGIGQISSEVPQNLSASRPQDRQFILSSKKLLLSDSGFYLCAWSPGTMNYGYTFGSGTRLTVV.

The genes are TRBV28 and TRBJ2-2; D is undetermined. Trimming left V 5 bases short and J 5 bases short, with 21 bases between. The CDR3 contains 17 residues. Germline lookup yields CDR1 MDHEN and CDR2 SYDVKM. This CDR3 reads CASSPPLGESGTGELFF. CDR3 nucleotide sequence: TGTGCCAGCAGTCCGCCCCTAGGAGAGAGTGGGACCGGGGAGCTGTTTTTT.

V and J are TRBV7-9 and TRBJ2-1; 7 bases map to TRBD2. From germline, CDR1 is SEHNR and CDR2 FQNEAQ (reference sequence). The CDR3 is made up of 13 amino acids. After removal of 6 bases from V and 5 bases from J, the junction contained 4 bases not matched to a gene. This CDR3 reads CASRASGDNEQFF. The DNA of the CDR3 is TGTGCCAGCAGGGCTAGCGGCGACAATGAGCAGTTCTTC.

The chain carries TRBV5-1 and TRBJ2-7; a weak D match, TRBD1 (6 bases). The CDR3 length is 13 residues. Germline CDR1 and CDR2: SGHRS and YFSETQ. V was cut by 1 base and J by 5 bases, with 10 bases left in between. Written as DNA, the CDR3 is TGCGCCAGCAGCTTGACAGGGCTGGACGAGCAGTACTTC. Protein: CASSLTGLDEQYF.

The chain links TRBV5-1 to TRBJ1-4; D is undetermined. The CDR3 consists of 14 residues. V was shortened by 4 bases and J by 0 bases, with 7 bases between the two germline ends. The germline V gene has CDR1 SGHRS and CDR2 YFSETQ. The CDR3 here is CASSPRATNEKLFF. CDR3 sequence (DNA): TGCGCCAGCAGCCCGCGGGCAACTAATGAAAAACTGTTTTTT.

CDR3 coding DNA: TGTGCCAGCAGGTCGACTAGCGGGGTGCCCTACAATGAGCAGTTCTTC. This codes for CASRSTSGVPYNEQFF. The chain combines TRBV27 with TRBJ2-1, with 11 bases aligning to TRBD2. Germline loops: CDR1 MNHEY, CDR2 SMNVEV (reference sequence). The CDR3 runs 16 residues. V gave up 6 bases and J gave up 2 bases; unmatched junction bases: 6.

The chain recombines TRBV6-1 with TRBJ1-2; tentatively, D is TRBD1 (5 bases). The germline gives CDR1 MNHNS, CDR2 SASEGT. With 3 bases removed from V and 8 bases from J, the gap between germline ends came to 19 bases. This CDR3 is 15 amino acids long. CDR3 protein: CASSESQAGLWGYTF. Written as DNA, the CDR3 is TGTGCCAGCAGTGAGAGTCAGGCAGGGCTATGGGGCTACACCTTC.

This rearrangement joins TRBV5-4 to TRBJ2-6; possibly TRBD2 for D (7 bases). The CDR3 has 17 residues. CDR1 and CDR2 from the germline V gene are SGHNT and YYREEE (reference sequence). Trimming removed 4 bases at V and 1 base at J, with 15 bases between. The CDR3 reads CASSTGGGGSGANVLTF. In DNA, the CDR3 is TGTGCCAGCAGCACTGGGGGAGGGGGGTCTGGGGCCAACGTCCTGACTTTC.

The chain couples TRBV29-1 to TRBJ1-4; 7 nucleotides line up with TRBD1. Germline V gives CDR1 SQVTM, CDR2 ANQGSEA. CDR3 length: 13 residues. With 7 bases clipped from V and 8 bases from J, the junction kept 10 bases outside the gene matches. CDR3 loop: CSAREGAREKLFF. The CDR3 bases are TGCAGCGCACGGGAGGGGGCAAGAGAAAAACTGTTTTTT.

The gene calls are TRBV30 and TRBJ1-2; 11 bases fit TRBD1. The CDR3 runs 13 residues. V was pared by 1 base and J by 6 bases, with 1 base of the junction left unmatched. Germline V gene data show CDR1 as GTSNPN and CDR2 as SVGIG (reference sequence). CDR3 residues: CAWSAGQGDGYTF. The DNA for the CDR3 is TGTGCCTGGAGTGCGGGACAGGGGGATGGCTACACCTTC.

The J gene is TRBJ1-1, the V gene TRBV18; D is unresolved. Germline assignment: CDR1 KGHSH and CDR2 LQKENI. V dropped 4 bases and J dropped 5 bases, with 11 bases sitting between them. The CDR3 consists of 13 residues. CDR3 region: CASSRLGGTEAFF. The CDR3 coding sequence is TGTGCCAGCTCACGTTTGGGAGGAACTGAAGCTTTCTTT.

The chain joins TRBV28 to TRBJ2-1; TRBD2 matches 15 bases. CDR3 size: 14 residues. CDR1 is MDHEN and CDR2 is SYDVKM in the germline V gene. The J segment lost 8 bases and the V segment lost 6 bases, leaving 2 bases of the junction unmatched. The CDR3 sequence is CASRGLAGGDEQFF. In DNA form, the CDR3 reads TGTGCCAGCAGGGGACTAGCGGGAGGAGATGAGCAGTTCTTC.

This chain uses TRBV21-1 with TRBJ1-3; whether TRBD1, the table's D call, matches the DNA was not checked. TRBV21-1 is a documented pseudogene. The CDR3 is 14 amino acids. The CDR3 DNA follows: TGTGCCAGCAGCGGCCAGACAGACGGGAACACCATATATTTT. As protein: CASSGQTDGNTIYF.

The V gene is TRBV7-9, the J gene TRBJ1-1; TRBD1 is a possible D gene (6 bases). The CDR3 spans 13 residues. Germline CDR1 SEHNR, CDR2 FQNEAQ (reference sequence). Trimming took 4 bases from V and 4 from J, leaving 10 bases between them. The CDR3 DNA reads as TGTGCCAGCAGCTCATACAGGGTCACTGAAGCTTTCTTT. Translated: CASSSYRVTEAFF. The whole variable domain, filled in from reference TRBV7-9 and TRBJ1-1, reads DTGVSQNPRHKITKRGQNVTFRCDPISEHNRLYWYRQTLGQGPEFLTYFQNEAQLEKSRLLSDRFSAERPKGSFSTLEIQRTEQGDSAMYLCASSSYRVTEAFFGQGTRLTVV.

V is TRBV5-6 and J is TRBJ2-1, with D maybe TRBD2 (6 bases). CDR1 SGHDT and CDR2 YYEEEE come from the germline V gene. The CDR3 is 13 amino acids. Trimming shortened V by 0 bases and J by 8 bases, and 9 bases separated the two germline ends. The chain's CDR3 is CASSLGGEDEQFF. In nucleotides, the CDR3 is TGTGCCAGCAGCTTGGGTGGGGAGGATGAGCAGTTCTTC.

J is TRBJ2-3 and V is TRBV11-3; D may be TRBD2 (5 bases). This CDR3 has 14 residues. Germline V gene lookup returns CDR1 SGHNT and CDR2 YENEEA. Trimming removed 5 bases from V and 1 base from J, with 10 bases in between. CDR3 loop: CASSAGDGTDTQYF. DNA for the CDR3: TGTGCCAGCAGCGCGGGTGACGGCACAGATACGCAGTATTTT. The entire variable domain, with the rest obtained from reference TRBV11-3 and TRBJ2-3, is as follows: EAGVVQSPRYKIIEKKQPVAFWCNPISGHNTLYWYLQNLGQGPELLIRYENEEAVDDSQLPKDRFSAERLKGVDSTLKIQPAELGDSAVYLCASSAGDGTDTQYFGPGTRLTVL.

The rearrangement joins TRBV6-6 to TRBJ2-7; no clear D. This CDR3 comprises 12 residues. The ends were cut back, 4 bases at V and 4 bases at J, with 8 bases in the middle. Germline V gene lookup returns CDR1 MNHNY and CDR2 SVGAGI (reference sequence). CDR3 DNA sequence: TGTGCCAGCAGTTTATCAGTGTACGAGCAGTACTTC. Residues: CASSLSVYEQYF.

This chain links TRBV5-1 with TRBJ1-1; D is possibly TRBD1 (5 bases). Germline-derived CDR1 and CDR2 are SGHRS and YFSETQ. This CDR3 is 14 amino acids long. V was cut by 5 bases and J by 0 bases, with 11 bases left in between. In nucleotides, the CDR3 is TGCGCCAGCAGGCTAACAGGATTGAACACTGAAGCTTTCTTT. This encodes CASRLTGLNTEAFF.

CDR3 sequence: CASSERTGANTEAFF. As DNA, the CDR3 is TGTGCCAGCAGCGAAAGGACAGGAGCGAACACTGAAGCTTTCTTT. The chain has TRBV5-4 and TRBJ1-1; 7 bases align to TRBD1. The CDR3 covers 15 residues. Looked up from germline, CDR1 is SGHNT and CDR2 is YYREEE (reference sequence). V lost 4 bases, J lost 1 base, and 7 bases stayed unmatched.

The rearrangement joins TRBV6-6 to TRBJ2-1, with D unresolved. The CDR3 extends over 13 amino acids. The V gene lost 5 bases and the J gene lost 7 bases, with 12 bases spanning the gap. CDR1 and CDR2 (germline): MNHNY, SVGAGI (reference sequence). CDR3: CASSKPISNEQFF. In DNA, the CDR3 is TGTGCCAGCAGTAAACCCATTAGTAATGAGCAGTTCTTC.

The chain couples TRBV6-5 to TRBJ2-1, with TRBD2 identical over 8 bases. CDR3 length equals 14 residues. CDR1 MNHEY and CDR2 SVGAGI come from the germline V gene. With V trimmed by 6 bases and J by 3 bases, 4 bases remained unmatched. The CDR3 coding sequence is TGTGCCAGCAGCCTAACTAGCGGCTACAATGAGCAGTTCTTC. The encoded protein is CASSLTSGYNEQFF.

V and J are TRBV23-1 and TRBJ2-7, with a tentative D call TRBD1 (5 bases). TRBV23-1 carries the ORF label, with uncertain function. The germline V and J ends were trimmed by 8 bases and 3 bases, with 11 bases remaining between them. The CDR3 is 12 residues long. The CDR3 loop reads CASGSGCYEQYF. In DNA, the CDR3 is TGCGCCAGCGGCTCAGGGTGCTACGAGCAGTACTTC.